The 14 T cell receptor beta chains below all came from one sample that was sequenced in a study of control samples from healthy donors and cancer patients. Generated by immunoSEQ multiplex PCR, the TCRdb table keeps only in-frame clones and is missing some. The sample yields approximately 150,000 clones, roughly 86% seen once. The specimen sequenced was PBMCs. Receptors were obtained from a man between 45 and 60 years old with head and neck cancer.

The chain recombines TRBV28 with TRBJ2-3; TRBD2 is a possible D gene (5 bases). The germline gives CDR1 MDHEN, CDR2 SYDVKM. This CDR3 contains 12 residues. Trimming took off 9 bases at V and 9 bases at J, with 16 bases between the two ends. The CDR3 nucleotides read TGTGCCAGTAGAGCGGATGTTCCAACGCAGTATTTT. Translating it yields CASRADVPTQYF. Filled out from reference TRBV28 and TRBJ2-3, the complete variable domain reads DVKVTQSSRYLVKRTGEKVFLECVQDMDHENMFWYRQDPGLGLRLIYFSYDVKMKEKGDIPEGYSVSREKKERFSLILESASTNQTSMYLCASRADVPTQYFGPGTRLTVL.

The chain recombines TRBV11-2 with TRBJ2-1; D is perhaps TRBD2 (6 bases). The CDR3 is 13 amino acids. With 7 bases removed from V and 9 bases from J, the gap between germline ends came to 16 bases. The germline CDR1 and CDR2 sequences are SGHAT and FQNNGV. CDR3 protein: CASNSGGTGEQFF. DNA for the CDR3: TGTGCCAGCAATTCTGGCGGGACGGGTGAGCAGTTCTTC.

The chain links TRBV7-7 to TRBJ2-2; TRBD1 or TRBD2 may be the D gene (6 bases each). This CDR3 is 16 amino acids long. CDR1 and CDR2 from the germline V gene are SSHAT and FNYEAQ (reference sequence). The V end lost 2 bases, the J end lost 11 bases, and 21 bases lay between the germline ends. DNA for the CDR3: TGTGCCAGCAGCTTACGCCTATCGGGGGCCCGTGGTGAGCTGTTTTTT. The encoded protein is CASSLRLSGARGELFF.

In DNA form, the CDR3 reads TGTGCCAGCAGCTTCCGACTAGCGGGACTTTCCTACGAGCAGTACTTC. Its translation is CASSFRLAGLSYEQYF. The chain links TRBV5-6 to TRBJ2-7, with 11 bases matching TRBD2. Losses at the gene ends were 2 bases for V and 1 base for J; bases not matched to a gene: 5. Germline CDR1 reads SGHDT; CDR2 reads YYEEEE. The CDR3 covers 16 residues.

V gene TRBV14 combines with J gene TRBJ2-1; TRBD1 matches at 11 bases. V dropped 4 bases and J dropped 8; count of bases not matched to a gene: 4. CDR3 length equals 14 residues. CDR1 and CDR2 (germline): SGHDN, FVKESK. The CDR3 loop reads CASSPRTGGYEQFF. As DNA, the CDR3 is TGTGCCAGCAGCCCGCGGACAGGGGGCTATGAGCAGTTCTTC.

The gene calls are TRBV5-1 and TRBJ1-2; tentative D call: TRBD1 (6 bases). The germline CDR1 and CDR2 sequences are SGHRS and YFSETQ. The CDR3 runs 12 residues. Trimming took 4 bases from V and 2 from J, leaving 6 bases between them. For the CDR3, the DNA is TGCGCCAGCAGCCAGGGGAACTATGGCTACACCTTC. Its protein is CASSQGNYGYTF.

The J gene is TRBJ2-2, the V gene TRBV7-2, with D possibly being TRBD1 or TRBD2 (6 bases each). The germline V and J ends were trimmed by 1 base and 6 bases, with 15 bases remaining between them. The germline V gene encodes CDR1 SGHTA and CDR2 FQGNSA. The CDR3 sequence is 16 residues long. For the CDR3, the DNA is TGTGCCAGCAGCTTAGACGGGGGCGGATCGGCCGGGGAGCTGTTTTTT. Translated, it gives CASSLDGGGSAGELFF.

This clone has a handful of counts. The V call is TRBV7-9, the J call TRBJ2-7, with D perhaps matching TRBD1 (6 bases). Looked up from germline, CDR1 is SEHNR and CDR2 is FQNEAQ (reference sequence). This CDR3 is built from 12 residues. V dropped 5 bases and J dropped 5 bases, with 10 bases sitting between them. CDR3 region: CASSPNRDEQYF. For the CDR3, the DNA is TGTGCCAGCAGCCCTAACAGGGACGAGCAGTACTTC.

V and J are TRBV11-1 and TRBJ2-1; D ambiguous. CDR1 is SGHAT, CDR2 FQDESV, per germline (reference sequence). The CDR3 loop spans 16 amino acids. The V end lost 2 bases, the J end lost 1 base, and 12 bases lay between the germline ends. This chain's CDR3 is CASSLFGYISYNEQFF. In DNA form, the CDR3 reads TGTGCCAGCAGCTTATTTGGGTACATATCCTACAATGAGCAGTTCTTC.

The chain uses TRBV11-1 and TRBJ2-7; D possibly corresponds to TRBD2 (6 bases). The CDR3 contains 16 residues. Per germline, CDR1 SGHAT and CDR2 FQDESV (reference sequence). The V and J ends lost 1 base and 2 bases respectively, with 15 bases between them. The CDR3: CASSLDGGHRAYEQYF. DNA of the CDR3: TGTGCCAGCAGCTTAGATGGAGGGCACCGCGCCTACGAGCAGTACTTC.

This clone was observed a handful of times. The chain has TRBV12-3 or TRBV12-4 and TRBJ2-7; D gene ambiguous. Between the trimmed V and J ends, which lost 5 bases and 4 bases, there was a span of 12 bases. This CDR3 spans 13 amino acids. CDR3: CASSPLGSYEQYF. CDR3 sequence (DNA): TGTGCCAGCAGTCCTCTAGGATCGTACGAGCAGTACTTC.

The rearrangement joins TRBV24-1 to TRBJ2-3; maybe TRBD1 (6 bases). The CDR3 covers 16 residues. V was pared by 3 bases and J by 5 bases, with 17 bases between. Germline lookup yields CDR1 KGHDR and CDR2 SFDVKD. The CDR3 is CATSDRWGRGKDTQYF. CDR3 nucleotide sequence: TGTGCCACCAGTGATCGGTGGGGCAGGGGAAAAGATACGCAGTATTTT.

This chain's CDR3 is CASSYSGGEEAFF. The CDR3 coding sequence is TGTGCCAGCAGTTACTCAGGGGGGGAGGAAGCTTTCTTT. The chain joins TRBV6-5 to TRBJ1-1, with TRBD1 as a possible D gene (6 bases). This CDR3 region has 13 residues. Trimming took 0 bases from V and 8 from J, leaving 10 bases between them. CDR1 MNHEY and CDR2 SVGAGI come from the germline V gene.

This clone was counted ten times or more. The chain links TRBV9 to TRBJ2-1; perhaps TRBD2 as D (5 bases). V was pared by 2 bases and J by 7 bases, with 22 bases between. The CDR3 loop spans 17 amino acids. Germline CDR1 SGDLS, CDR2 YYNGEE. CDR3 in amino acids: CASSVRLVSGFGNEQFF. Here the CDR3 DNA reads TGTGCCAGCAGCGTCAGACTGGTGTCGGGGTTTGGTAATGAGCAGTTCTTC.